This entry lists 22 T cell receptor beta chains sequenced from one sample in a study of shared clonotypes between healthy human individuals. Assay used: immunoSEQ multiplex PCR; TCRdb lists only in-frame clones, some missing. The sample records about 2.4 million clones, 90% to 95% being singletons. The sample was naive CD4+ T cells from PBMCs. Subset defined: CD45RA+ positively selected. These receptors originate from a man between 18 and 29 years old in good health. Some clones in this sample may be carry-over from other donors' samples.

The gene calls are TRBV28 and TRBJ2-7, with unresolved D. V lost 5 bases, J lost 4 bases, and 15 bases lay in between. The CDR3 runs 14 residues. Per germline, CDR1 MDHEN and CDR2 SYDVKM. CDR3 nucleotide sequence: TGTGCCAGCAGTCAAATCGTGTTCTCGTACGAGCAGTACTTC. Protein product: CASSQIVFSYEQYF.

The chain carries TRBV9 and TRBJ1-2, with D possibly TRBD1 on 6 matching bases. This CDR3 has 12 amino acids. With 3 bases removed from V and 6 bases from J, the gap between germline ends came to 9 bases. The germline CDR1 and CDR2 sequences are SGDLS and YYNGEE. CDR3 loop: CASSARQDGYTF. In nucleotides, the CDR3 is TGTGCCAGCAGCGCCCGACAGGATGGCTACACCTTC. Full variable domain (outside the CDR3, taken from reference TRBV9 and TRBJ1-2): DSGVTQTPKHLITATGQRVTLRCSPRSGDLSVYWYQQSLDQGLQFLIQYYNGEERAKGNILERFSAQQFPDLHSELNLSSLELGDSALYFCASSARQDGYTFGSGTRLTVV.

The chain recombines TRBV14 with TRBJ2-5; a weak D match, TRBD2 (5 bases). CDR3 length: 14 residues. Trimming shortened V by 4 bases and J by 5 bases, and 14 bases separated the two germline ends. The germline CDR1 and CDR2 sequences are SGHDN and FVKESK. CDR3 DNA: TGTGCCAGCAGCCCTTCTTCTGGCGGGGAGACCCAGTACTTC. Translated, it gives CASSPSSGGETQYF.

The CDR3, as DNA: TGCGCCAGCAATCGGGGGGCGACTGGGGCCAACGTCCTGACTTTC. Residues: CASNRGATGANVLTF. The chain links TRBV5-1 to TRBJ2-6, with D perhaps matching TRBD2 (7 bases). Germline V gene data show CDR1 as SGHRS and CDR2 as YFSETQ. The CDR3 sequence is 15 residues long. The germline V and J ends were trimmed by 6 bases and 2 bases, with 12 bases remaining between them.

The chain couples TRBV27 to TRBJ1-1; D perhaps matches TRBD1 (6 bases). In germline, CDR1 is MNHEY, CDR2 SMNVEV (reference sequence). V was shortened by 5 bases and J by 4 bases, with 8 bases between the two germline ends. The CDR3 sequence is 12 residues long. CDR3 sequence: CASSQGLTEAFF. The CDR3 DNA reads TGTGCCAGCAGTCAGGGGCTCACTGAAGCTTTCTTT.

The CDR3 sequence: CASSEKDTLDTQYF. The DNA for the CDR3 is TGTGCCAGCAGTGAAAAGGACACGTTAGATACGCAGTATTTT. The V call is TRBV6-1, the J call TRBJ2-3; tentative D call: TRBD1 (5 bases). Trimming removed 2 bases from V and 5 bases from J, with 11 bases in between. The CDR3 contains 14 residues. Germline values: CDR1 MNHNS, CDR2 SASEGT.

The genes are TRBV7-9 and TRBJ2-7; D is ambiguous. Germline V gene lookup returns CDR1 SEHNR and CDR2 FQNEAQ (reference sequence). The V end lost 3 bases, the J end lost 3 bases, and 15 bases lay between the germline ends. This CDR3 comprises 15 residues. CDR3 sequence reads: CASSFFMPGNYEQYF. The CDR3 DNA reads TGTGCCAGCAGCTTTTTTATGCCAGGCAACTACGAGCAGTACTTC. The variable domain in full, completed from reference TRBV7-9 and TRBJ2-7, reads DTGVSQNPRHKITKRGQNVTFRCDPISEHNRLYWYRQTLGQGPEFLTYFQNEAQLEKSRLLSDRFSAERPKGSFSTLEIQRTEQGDSAMYLCASSFFMPGNYEQYFGPGTRLTVT.

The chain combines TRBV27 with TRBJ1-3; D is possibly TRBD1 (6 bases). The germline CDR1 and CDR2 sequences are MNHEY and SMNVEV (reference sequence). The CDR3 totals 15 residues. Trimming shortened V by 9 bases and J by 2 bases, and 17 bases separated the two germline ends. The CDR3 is CARTPNGGPGNTIYF. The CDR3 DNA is TGTGCCAGAACTCCAAACGGGGGGCCTGGAAACACCATATATTTT.

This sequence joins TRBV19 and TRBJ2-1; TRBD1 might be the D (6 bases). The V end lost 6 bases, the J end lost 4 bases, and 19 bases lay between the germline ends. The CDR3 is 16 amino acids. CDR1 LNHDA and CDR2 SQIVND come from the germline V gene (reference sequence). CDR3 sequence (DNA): TGTGCCAGTAGCATTGGCACGGGACACCCTTACAATGAGCAGTTCTTC. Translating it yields CASSIGTGHPYNEQFF.

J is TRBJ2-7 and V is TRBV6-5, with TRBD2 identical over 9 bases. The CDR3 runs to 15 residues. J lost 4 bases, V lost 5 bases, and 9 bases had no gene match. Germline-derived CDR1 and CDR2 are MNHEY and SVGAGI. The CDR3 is CASSRDAAGGYEQYF. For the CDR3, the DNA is TGTGCCAGCAGTCGCGATGCGGCGGGAGGGTACGAGCAGTACTTC.

The CDR3 sequence: CASSSRLAGIYEQYF. Here the CDR3 DNA reads TGTGCCAGCAGTTCCCGTCTTGCAGGGATCTACGAGCAGTACTTC. The rearrangement joins TRBV6-6 to TRBJ2-7; a possible D gene is TRBD1 (5 bases). Germline CDR1 is MNHNY and CDR2 is SVGAGI (reference sequence). V was cut by 4 bases and J by 3 bases, with 16 bases left in between. This CDR3 contains 15 residues.

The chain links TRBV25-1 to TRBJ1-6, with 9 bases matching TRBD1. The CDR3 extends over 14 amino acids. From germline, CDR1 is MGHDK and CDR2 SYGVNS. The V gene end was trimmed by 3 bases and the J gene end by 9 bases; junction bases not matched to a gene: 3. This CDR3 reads CASSDTGGSSPLHF. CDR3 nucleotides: TGTGCCAGCAGTGATACAGGGGGCTCTTCACCCCTCCACTTT.

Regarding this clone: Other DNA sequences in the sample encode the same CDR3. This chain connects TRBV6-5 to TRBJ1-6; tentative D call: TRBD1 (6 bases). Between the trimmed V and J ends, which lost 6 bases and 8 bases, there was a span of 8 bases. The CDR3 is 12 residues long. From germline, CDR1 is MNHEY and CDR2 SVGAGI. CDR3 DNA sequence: TGTGCCAGCAGACAGGGAGATTCACCCCTCCACTTT. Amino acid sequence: CASRQGDSPLHF.

In DNA, the CDR3 is TGTGCCAGCAGTCTTGGTTTTGGGGCCTACGAGCAGTACTTC. This translates into CASSLGFGAYEQYF. The V and J genes are TRBV5-6 and TRBJ2-7, with D unresolved. Germline V gives CDR1 SGHDT, CDR2 YYEEEE. V lost 5 bases, J lost 2 bases, and 14 bases lay in between. This CDR3 is built from 14 residues.

The CDR3 reads CASSPGKQGYNEKLFF. In nucleotides, the CDR3 is TGTGCCAGCTCACCCGGAAAACAGGGATACAATGAAAAACTGTTTTTT. The V and J genes are TRBV18 and TRBJ1-4; a weak D match, TRBD1 (6 bases). Germline loops: CDR1 KGHSH, CDR2 LQKENI. Trimming cost V 3 bases and J 5 bases, with 16 bases left between them. The CDR3 length is 16 residues. Filled out from reference TRBV18 and TRBJ1-4, the complete variable domain reads NAGVMQNPRHLVRRRGQEARLRCSPMKGHSHVYWYRQLPEEGLKFMVYLQKENIIDESGMPKERFSAEFPKEGPSILRIQQVVRGDSAAYFCASSPGKQGYNEKLFFGSGTQLSVL.

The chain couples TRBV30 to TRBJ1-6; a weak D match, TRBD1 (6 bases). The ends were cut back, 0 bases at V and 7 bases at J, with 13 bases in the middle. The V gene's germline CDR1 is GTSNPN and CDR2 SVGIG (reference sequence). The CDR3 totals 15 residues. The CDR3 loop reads CAWSVRGIWNSPLHF. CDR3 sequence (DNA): TGTGCCTGGAGTGTAAGGGGGATCTGGAATTCACCCCTCCACTTT.

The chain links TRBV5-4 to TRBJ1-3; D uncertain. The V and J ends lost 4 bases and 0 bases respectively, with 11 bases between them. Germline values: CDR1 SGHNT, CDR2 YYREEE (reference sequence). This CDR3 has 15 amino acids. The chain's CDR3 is CASSASGFSGNTIYF. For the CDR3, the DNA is TGTGCCAGCAGCGCCTCCGGGTTCTCTGGAAACACCATATATTTT. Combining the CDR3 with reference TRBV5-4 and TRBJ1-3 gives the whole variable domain ETGVTQSPTHLIKTRGQQVTLRCSSQSGHNTVSWYQQALGQGPQFIFQYYREEENGRGNFPPRFSGLQFPNYSSELNVNALELDDSALYLCASSASGFSGNTIYFGEGSWLTVV.

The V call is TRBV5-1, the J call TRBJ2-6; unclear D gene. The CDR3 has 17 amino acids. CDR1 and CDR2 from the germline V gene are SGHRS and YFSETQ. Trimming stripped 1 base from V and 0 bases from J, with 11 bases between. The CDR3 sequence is CASSLLAVSSGANVLTF. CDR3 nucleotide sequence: TGCGCCAGCAGCTTGCTTGCCGTTTCCTCTGGGGCCAACGTCCTGACTTTC.

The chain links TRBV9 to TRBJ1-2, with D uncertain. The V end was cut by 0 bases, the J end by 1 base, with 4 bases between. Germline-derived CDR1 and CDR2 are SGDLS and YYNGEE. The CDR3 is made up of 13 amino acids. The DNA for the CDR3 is TGTGCCAGCAGCGTAGTGGATAACTATGGCTACACCTTC. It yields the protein CASSVVDNYGYTF.

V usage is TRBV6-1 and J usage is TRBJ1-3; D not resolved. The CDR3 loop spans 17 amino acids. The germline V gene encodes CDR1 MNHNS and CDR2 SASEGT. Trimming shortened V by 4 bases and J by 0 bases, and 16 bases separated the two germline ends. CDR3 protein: CASSVSGILSSGNTIYF. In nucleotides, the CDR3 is TGTGCCAGCAGTGTTTCTGGGATTCTGAGCTCTGGAAACACCATATATTTT.

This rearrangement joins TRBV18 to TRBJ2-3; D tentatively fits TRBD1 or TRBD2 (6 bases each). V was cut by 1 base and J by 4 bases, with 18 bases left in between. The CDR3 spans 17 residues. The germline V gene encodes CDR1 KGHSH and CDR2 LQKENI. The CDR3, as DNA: TGTGCCAGCTCACCACTCGGGGGCGCATCTTTGCCAGATACGCAGTATTTT. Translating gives CASSPLGGASLPDTQYF.

The CDR3 DNA reads as TGTGCCAGCAGCCACCTCGCGGGGACAGGGGGGACTGGAAACACCATATATTTT. Its translation is CASSHLAGTGGTGNTIYF. The chain couples TRBV4-2 to TRBJ1-3, with 11 bases that match TRBD1. Germline CDR1 and CDR2: LGHNA and YNFKEQ. With 3 bases clipped from V and 2 bases from J, the junction kept 9 bases outside the gene matches. This CDR3 spans 18 amino acids.